The 20 T cell receptor beta chains presented below share a single source sample, sequenced in a study of technical replicates of blood from a handful of donors listed by TCRdb under 2017. The receptor library was made with the immunoSEQ multiplex PCR assay. Here the immuneACCESS table is served through TCRdb, limited to in-frame sequences with V and J called. Missing clones are a known gap in these copies; in checked studies unresolved V genes cover under half, and the rest lacks a known reason. The sample table holds tens of thousands of clones, of which around 92% were seen once. Of the sample, 0.27% is held by the ten largest clones. Input material: T cells isolated from PBMCs. These receptors originate from a human donor in good health.

The gene calls are TRBV13 and TRBJ2-2; 10 nucleotides agree with TRBD1. This CDR3 is built from 16 residues. Germline CDR1 and CDR2: PRHDT and FYEKMQ (reference sequence). V shed 5 bases, J shed 6 bases, and the junction held 9 bases outside the gene matches. In DNA form, the CDR3 reads TGTGCCAGCAGCACACCGGGACAGGGGTACGCCGGGGAGCTGTTTTTT. Protein sequence: CASSTPGQGYAGELFF.

The chain carries TRBV11-3 and TRBJ1-6; D ambiguous. This CDR3 spans 13 amino acids. The germline V gene encodes CDR1 SGHNT and CDR2 YENEEA. Trimming pared 5 bases from V and 4 bases from J, leaving 6 bases between. CDR3 DNA: TGTGCCAGCAGCGCGGATTATAATTCACCCCTCCACTTT. This translates into CASSADYNSPLHF.

V usage is TRBV9 and J usage is TRBJ1-2; no reliable D call. V lost 0 bases and J lost 2, with 8 bases in between. This CDR3 has 14 residues. Germline values: CDR1 SGDLS, CDR2 YYNGEE. CDR3 amino acids: CASSVAGSNYGYTF. In DNA form, the CDR3 reads TGTGCCAGCAGCGTAGCCGGGAGCAACTATGGCTACACCTTC.

V and J are TRBV5-1 and TRBJ1-1; D is possibly TRBD1 (6 bases). The CDR3 is 15 amino acids. Trimming left V 4 bases short and J 12 bases short, with 25 bases between. Germline V CDR1 and CDR2: SGHRS, YFSETQ. The DNA for the CDR3 is TGCGCCAGCAGCCTAGAACCTCCAGCAGGACAGCACACTTTCTTT. It translates to CASSLEPPAGQHTFF.

This clone has only one observation. The chain employs TRBV7-7 and TRBJ2-1; 7 nucleotides align to TRBD2. Germline-derived CDR1 and CDR2 are SSHAT and FNYEAQ (reference sequence). The CDR3 has 13 amino acids. With 4 bases clipped from V and 9 bases from J, the junction kept 6 bases outside the gene matches. Here the CDR3 DNA reads TGTGCCAGCAGCTCCAGCGGGGCGGGTGAGCAGTTCTTC. This gives the protein CASSSSGAGEQFF. Supplemented by reference TRBV7-7 and TRBJ2-1, the full variable domain reads GAGVSQSPRYKVTKRGQDVTLRCDPISSHATLYWYQQALGQGPEFLTYFNYEAQPDKSGLPSDRFSAERPEGSISTLTIQRTEQRDSAMYRCASSSSGAGEQFFGPGTRLTVL.

The chain uses TRBV5-1 and TRBJ2-6; D is perhaps TRBD1 (5 bases). V lost 4 bases to trimming and J lost 0 bases, with 20 bases between them. This CDR3 is built from 19 residues. Per germline, CDR1 SGHRS and CDR2 YFSETQ. The CDR3, as DNA: TGCGCCAGCAGCCCTATCTTGGGGCAGTCAAACTCTGGGGCCAACGTCCTGACTTTC. This codes for CASSPILGQSNSGANVLTF.

In its sample, this clone was seen once. The chain carries TRBV27 and TRBJ2-1; 11 bases align to TRBD2. V gave up 6 bases and J gave up 9 bases; unmatched junction bases: 7. CDR3 length: 14 amino acids. In germline, CDR1 is MNHEY, CDR2 SMNVEV (reference sequence). This chain's CDR3 is CASRWGTSGIEQFF. CDR3 coding DNA: TGTGCCAGCAGGTGGGGGACTAGCGGTATTGAGCAGTTCTTC.

The genes are TRBV5-1 and TRBJ2-1, with TRBD2 matching over 12 bases. With V trimmed by 0 bases and J by 0 bases, 4 bases remained unmatched. Germline CDR1 and CDR2: SGHRS and YFSETQ. This CDR3 spans 18 amino acids. The CDR3 loop reads CASSLGSSGGASYNEQFF. The CDR3 DNA is TGCGCCAGCAGCTTGGGGTCTAGCGGGGGGGCCTCCTACAATGAGCAGTTCTTC.

The chain joins TRBV23-1 to TRBJ2-1; D is perhaps TRBD1 (6 bases). TRBV23-1 is given ORF status, its function remaining uncertain. The CDR3 extends over 18 amino acids. Trimming removed 1 base at V and 6 bases at J, with 22 bases between. The CDR3 nucleotides read TGCGCCAGCAGTCAATGGATCCATCGACAGGTACCTGGCAATGAGCAGTTCTTC. Translated: CASSQWIHRQVPGNEQFF.

The chain has TRBV5-6 and TRBJ2-7, with TRBD1 as a possible D gene (5 bases). This CDR3 contains 14 residues. Germline CDR1 SGHDT, CDR2 YYEEEE. V was cut by 7 bases and J by 3 bases, with 17 bases left in between. This CDR3 is CASSWGRSLYEQYF. The CDR3 DNA is TGTGCCAGCTCCTGGGGCCGCAGCCTCTACGAGCAGTACTTC.

CDR3 in amino acids: CASGQAGGASDTQYF. The CDR3 DNA reads as TGCGCCAGCGGGCAAGCGGGAGGGGCGTCAGATACGCAGTATTTT. J is TRBJ2-3 and V is TRBV5-1; TRBD2 agrees at 10 bases. J gave up 4 bases and V 7 bases, and 9 bases lay outside the gene matches. This CDR3 has 15 amino acids. The V gene's germline CDR1 is SGHRS and CDR2 YFSETQ.

The V and J genes are TRBV6-5 and TRBJ2-7; D is possibly TRBD2 (5 bases). Trimming took off 6 bases at V and 0 bases at J, with 9 bases between the two ends. CDR1 is MNHEY and CDR2 is SVGAGI in the germline V gene. The CDR3 is made up of 13 amino acids. The CDR3 region is CASSPGFSYEQYF. CDR3 nucleotides: TGTGCCAGCAGCCCGGGGTTCTCCTACGAGCAGTACTTC.

This clone was observed a single time. The V gene is TRBV19, the J gene TRBJ1-4; the D is unclear. V lost 2 bases, J lost 10 bases, and 14 bases lay in between. CDR1 and CDR2 from the germline V gene are LNHDA and SQIVND (reference sequence). The CDR3 consists of 14 residues. The CDR3 reads CASSIQGSAVKLFF. The CDR3 DNA follows: TGTGCCAGTAGTATACAAGGATCGGCGGTAAAACTGTTTTTT.

This clone was observed once. The chain recombines TRBV6-5 with TRBJ2-2; D not resolved. Per germline, CDR1 MNHEY and CDR2 SVGAGI. The V gene lost 4 bases and the J gene lost 0 bases, with 9 bases spanning the gap. The CDR3 loop spans 15 amino acids. This chain's CDR3 is CASSSPSPNTGELFF. The CDR3 DNA sequence: TGTGCCAGCAGTTCTCCTTCCCCGAACACCGGGGAGCTGTTTTTT.

This rearrangement joins TRBV11-3 to TRBJ2-5; 7 positions match TRBD1. CDR1 is SGHNT, CDR2 YENEEA, per germline. V lost 5 bases and J lost 1; bases outside the gene matches: 7. CDR3 length equals 15 residues. CDR3 amino acids: CASSPRTGAQETQYF. Written as DNA, the CDR3 is TGTGCCAGCAGCCCAAGGACAGGCGCCCAAGAGACCCAGTACTTC.

This chain links TRBV2 with TRBJ1-5; no reliable D call. This CDR3 has 15 amino acids. Trimming took off 2 bases at V and 1 base at J, with 9 bases between the two ends. Germline-derived CDR1 and CDR2 are SNHLY and FYNNEI. The CDR3 here is CASSESMASNQPQHF. The CDR3 nucleotides read TGTGCCAGCAGTGAATCCATGGCCAGCAATCAGCCCCAGCATTTT.

The rearrangement links TRBV6-1 to TRBJ2-5; D gene ambiguous. The CDR3 length is 14 residues. V was pared by 2 bases and J by 1 base, with 8 bases between. In germline, CDR1 is MNHNS, CDR2 SASEGT. The DNA of the CDR3 is TGTGCCAGCAGTGAACTACCACTCCAAGAGACCCAGTACTTC. Protein product: CASSELPLQETQYF.

The chain links TRBV5-4 to TRBJ2-6; a possible D gene is TRBD1 (5 bases). V lost 6 bases to trimming and J lost 0 bases, with 16 bases between them. The CDR3 has 17 amino acids. Looked up from germline, CDR1 is SGHNT and CDR2 is YYREEE (reference sequence). The CDR3 sequence: CASTPEAGYSGANVLTF. CDR3 bases: TGTGCCAGCACCCCTGAGGCAGGGTACTCTGGGGCCAACGTCCTGACTTTC.

The chain combines TRBV4-1 with TRBJ1-1; tentative D call: TRBD1 (5 bases). This CDR3 has 11 amino acids. Germline V lookup: CDR1 MGHRA, CDR2 YSYEKL. The V and J ends lost 3 bases and 9 bases respectively, with 8 bases between them. In DNA form, the CDR3 reads TGCGCCAGCAGCCAGCGGACAAAAGCTTTCTTT. Protein product: CASSQRTKAFF.

V usage is TRBV19 and J usage is TRBJ1-1, with D possibly TRBD1 on 5 matching bases. Germline V gene lookup returns CDR1 LNHDA and CDR2 SQIVND (reference sequence). This CDR3 is built from 17 residues. The ends were cut back, 8 bases at V and 1 base at J, with 23 bases in the middle. CDR3 in DNA: TGTGCCAGTGGAATCGGGGGGGGAGGGCTCCAGAACACTGAAGCTTTCTTT. Translated: CASGIGGGGLQNTEAFF. The full variable domain, with the rest looked up from reference TRBV19 and TRBJ1-1, is DGGITQSPKYLFRKEGQNVTLSCEQNLNHDAMYWYRQDPGQGLRLIYYSQIVNDFQKGDIAEGYSVSREKKESFPLTVTSAQKNPTAFYLCASGIGGGGLQNTEAFFGQGTRLTVV.